These T cell receptor beta chains were read from a single sample in a study of breast tumors, draining lymph nodes, adjacent tissues. TCRdb reprocessed the multiplex PCR reads with MiXCR, giving one entry per CDR3 protein. This table holds 100,000 or so distinct CDR3 sequences, roughly 20% found once. Sequenced material: axillary lymph node tissue. Receptors originate from a female donor with breast cancer. Some clones in this sample may be carry-over from other donors' samples. CDR3s include the opening cysteine and the closing phenylalanine or tryptophan. D genes are given only for firm matches. The listing skips clone size in some rows; elsewhere it reads once, few, many or a size class.

many	.	TRBV4-1	TRBJ1-2	TGCGCCAGCAGCCAAGATACAGGCTTGAACTATGGCTACACCTTC	CASSQDTGLNYGYTF
.	.	TRBV20-1	TRBJ1-2	TGCAGTGCTACTTTTTCGGGGGGTGGCTACACCTTC	CSATFSGGGYTF
few	.	TRBV7-9	TRBJ2-2	TGTGCCAGCAGCTTAGAACGTCCAGCCGTGACGGAGCTGTTTTTT	CASSLERPAVTELFF
many	.	TRBV27	TRBJ2-7	TGTGCCAGCAGTTTATCACAGGGATCCTACGAGCAGTACTTC	CASSLSQGSYEQYF
many	.	TRBV30	TRBJ2-5	TGTGCCTGGAGATCAGCACGGAACCAAGAGACCCAGTACTTC	CAWRSARNQETQYF
few	.	TRBV19	TRBJ2-2	TGTGCCAGTAGTTCGGGGATCGGGGAGCTGTTTTTT	CASSSGIGELFF
many	.	TRBV11-2	TRBJ2-3	TGTGCCAGCAGCAACCACAGGGTCACAGATACGCAGTATTTT	CASSNHRVTDTQYF
many	.	TRBV15	TRBJ1-3	TGTGCCACCAGCAGAGATCCCGGGGCTGGAAACACCATATATTTT	CATSRDPGAGNTIYF
.	TRBD1	TRBV27	TRBJ1-2	TGTGCCAGCAGTTTCTTACCGACAGGGCCCTATGGCTACACCTTC	CASSFLPTGPYGYTF
many	.	TRBV7-9	TRBJ1-2	TGTGCCAGCAGCTCCCATTCAAGGACAACTAACTATGGCTACACCTTC	CASSSHSRTTNYGYTF
many	.	TRBV4-1	TRBJ2-3	TGCGCCAGCAGGCCAGCGGATACTAGCACAGATACGCAGTATTTT	CASRPADTSTDTQYF
many	TRBD1	TRBV24-1	TRBJ2-3	TGTGCCACCAGTACCCAGGACAGGGGAAACACAGATACGCAGTATTTT	CATSTQDRGNTDTQYF
many	.	TRBV9	TRBJ1-6	TGTGCCAGCAGCGAGGGGATCGGTAGGTTACCCCTCCACTTT	CASSEGIGRLPLHF
few	.	TRBV27	TRBJ2-5	TGTGCCAGCAGTCTACGCATCGGGGAGACCCAGTACTTC	CASSLRIGETQYF
many	.	TRBV4-2	TRBJ2-5	TGTGCCAGCAGCCAAGATGGGGGGCAGTTGGCCCAGTACTTC	CASSQDGGQLAQYF
.	.	TRBV6-1	TRBJ2-2	TGTGCCACCAGGAACTCAGCCACCACGAACACCGGGGAGCTGTTTTTT	CATRNSATTNTGELFF
.	.	TRBV10-2	TRBJ2-1	TGCGCCAGCAGTGAGTCGACGGTCATACAGTTCTTC	CASSESTVIQFF
many	TRBD2	TRBV20-1	TRBJ2-5	TGCAGTGCTAGCGGACTAGCGGGAGTAGAGACCCAGTACTTC	CSASGLAGVETQYF
many	TRBD1	TRBV28	TRBJ2-7	TGTGCCAGCACACCGACAGGGAACTACGAGCAGTACTTC	CASTPTGNYEQYF
many	.	TRBV6-1	TRBJ2-1	TGTGCCAGCAGAGAAAGCCTGTTGGGACTTTCCTACAATGAGCAGTTCTTC	CASRESLLGLSYNEQFF
once	.	TRBV7-9	TRBJ1-1	TGTGCCAGCAGCTTAAGTCGGGCCGGGAACACTGAAGCTTTCTTT	CASSLSRAGNTEAFF
.	.	TRBV28	TRBJ2-7	TGTGCCAGCAGTCCCCTCTGGGGAGGCGAGCAGTACTTC	CASSPLWGGEQYF
many	TRBD2	TRBV29-1	TRBJ2-1	TGCAGCGTGGGACGGGGAGGGGATGAGCAGTTCTTC	CSVGRGGDEQFF
.	TRBD1	TRBV19	TRBJ2-7	TGTGCCAGTATGCCCACCGGGACAGGCATCTACGAGCAGTACTTC	CASMPTGTGIYEQYF
many	.	TRBV9	TRBJ1-5	TGTGCCAGCAGCCCCCGGGACAGCAATCAGCCCCAGCATTTT	CASSPRDSNQPQHF
.	.	TRBV5-6	TRBJ1-5	TGTGCCAGCACCCCCGAGATTCGTCCCCAGCATTTT	CASTPEIRPQHF
many	.	TRBV2	TRBJ2-1	TGTGCCAGCAGGGGACTTGGAGGGAGTGAGCAGTTCTTC	CASRGLGGSEQFF
many	.	TRBV5-5	TRBJ1-2	TGTGCCAGCAGCTTAAAAGGGTTTCCAGCCTACACCTTC	CASSLKGFPAYTF
many	.	TRBV7-2	TRBJ1-5	TGTGCCAGCAGCTTAGATCCTACTTTGCAGCCCCAGCATTTT	CASSLDPTLQPQHF
many	.	TRBV5-1	TRBJ1-6	TGCGCCAGCAGCCCAGGGGACGGATATTCACCCCTCCACTTT	CASSPGDGYSPLHF
.	TRBD2	TRBV5-1	TRBJ2-5	TGCGCTAGCGGAACAGGGACTAGCGGGAAACAAGAGACCCAGTACTTC	CASGTGTSGKQETQYF
many	.	TRBV12-5	TRBJ2-5	TGTGCTAGTGGTTTGTCCCCGGAGACCCAGTACTTC	CASGLSPETQYF
.	.	TRBV28	TRBJ2-3	TGTGCCAGCAGTCTAGGGAGCCCAGATACGCAGTATTTT	CASSLGSPDTQYF
many	TRBD1	TRBV30	TRBJ1-6	TGTGCCTGGAGCGCCCAGGGGGGTTCACCCCTCCACTTT	CAWSAQGGSPLHF
many	TRBD1	TRBV12-3/TRBV12-4	TRBJ1-5	TGTGCCAGCAGTCGGGGACAGGGTCTGGGGCCCCAGCATTTT	CASSRGQGLGPQHF
few	.	TRBV6-5	TRBJ2-3	TGTGCCAGCAGTTACCGGGCCGGGGATACGCAGTATTTT	CASSYRAGDTQYF
.	.	TRBV5-1	TRBJ1-5	TGCGCCAGCAGCTTAGACTCGGCTCAGCCCCAGCATTTT	CASSLDSAQPQHF
many	.	TRBV30	TRBJ2-3	TGTGCCTGGAGTATCCCAGGGGATACGCAGTATTTT	CAWSIPGDTQYF
many	.	TRBV2	TRBJ1-6	TGTGCCAGCAGGGCGCCGGGCGTTAGATCACCCCTCCACTTT	CASRAPGVRSPLHF
.	.	TRBV28	TRBJ2-2	TGTGCCAGCAGTTTACAGGGATACACCGGGGAGCTGTTTTTT	CASSLQGYTGELFF
many	.	TRBV4-1	TRBJ2-1	TGCGCCAGCAGCCTTCCGACCAAAAGTTTCCATGAGCAGTTCTTC	CASSLPTKSFHEQFF
many	.	TRBV7-2	TRBJ2-3	TGTGCCAGCAGCTTTGGGGGATTATACACAGATACGCAGTATTTT	CASSFGGLYTDTQYF
many	TRBD2	TRBV27	TRBJ2-7	TGTGCCAGCCGAAGGGGCGCCGGGACTAGTATTTACGAGCAGTACTTC	CASRRGAGTSIYEQYF
many	.	TRBV19	TRBJ1-6	TGTGCCAGTAGTATCTGGGGGAGCTCCTATAATTCACCCCTCCACTTT	CASSIWGSSYNSPLHF
many	TRBD1	TRBV6-5	TRBJ2-6	TGTGCCAGCAGTTATGCCGGGACAGGGTCGGCTGGGGCCAACGTCCTGACTTTC	CASSYAGTGSAGANVLTF
many	TRBD1	TRBV19	TRBJ1-2	TGTGCCAGTAGCCGTGACACAGGGGCATACAATGGCTACACCTTC	CASSRDTGAYNGYTF